A selection of T cell receptor beta chains follows, all from one sample in a study of shared clonotypes between healthy human individuals. Here immunoSEQ multiplex PCR was the method, and the copy in TCRdb shows in-frame clones only, minus some. The table has 100,000 or so clones, 65% to 75% seen once. Sample: memory CD8+ T cells sorted from blood. The source is a woman in her 30s in good health. CDR3s include the opening cysteine and the closing phenylalanine or tryptophan. D genes are given only for firm matches. Size tells how often a clone was seen (once, few, many) or the class of an expanded clone, and some rows leave it out.

clone_size	d_call	v_call	j_call	cdr3_aa	cdr3_nt
-	-	TRBV7-8	TRBJ2-3	CASSLAGSGTDTQYF	TGTGCCAGCAGCTTAGCAGGGTCCGGCACAGATACGCAGTATTTT
many	-	TRBV21-1	TRBJ1-1	CASSLPGQSLAEAFF	TGTGCCAGCAGCTTACCGGGACAATCTTTAGCTGAAGCTTTCTTT
-	-	TRBV28	TRBJ1-2	CASSLALGSYGYTF	TGTGCCAGCAGTTTAGCTCTTGGCAGCTATGGCTACACCTTC
-	-	TRBV11-2	TRBJ1-2	CASSLGTNYGYTF	TGTGCCAGCAGCTTAGGGACTAACTATGGCTACACCTTC
-	-	TRBV4-1	TRBJ1-1	CASSPRTSVGPGMNTEAFF	TGCGCCAGCAGCCCAAGAACATCCGTCGGCCCGGGGATGAACACTGAAGCTTTCTTT
-	-	TRBV6-1	TRBJ2-7	CASSEGRSNIEEQYF	TGTGCCAGCAGTGAAGGTAGAAGCAACATTGAGGAGCAGTACTTC
many	TRBD2	TRBV6-5	TRBJ2-2	CASSYSREANTGELFF	TGTGCCAGCAGTTACTCGCGGGAGGCTAACACCGGGGAGCTGTTTTTT
-	-	TRBV4-2	TRBJ1-2	CASSQDLQTRYGYTF	TGTGCCAGCAGCCAAGATCTACAAACCCGCTATGGCTACACCTTC
few	TRBD1	TRBV28	TRBJ2-2	CASSPDRDANTGELFF	TGTGCCAGCAGTCCAGACAGGGACGCGAACACCGGGGAGCTGTTTTTT
-	-	TRBV7-2	TRBJ1-5	CASSLILGGFEPQHF	TGTGCCAGCAGCTTAATACTGGGTGGTTTTGAGCCCCAGCATTTT
-	-	TRBV11-3	TRBJ2-7	CASSLNGGYEQYF	TGTGCCAGCAGTTTGAATGGCGGCTACGAGCAGTACTTC
few	TRBD1	TRBV28	TRBJ2-7	CASRTGATYEQYF	TGTGCCAGCAGAACAGGGGCGACCTACGAGCAGTACTTC
once	TRBD1	TRBV6-1	TRBJ2-7	CASRAGQGPSYEQYF	TGTGCCAGCAGAGCGGGACAGGGGCCGTCCTACGAGCAGTACTTC
-	-	TRBV28	TRBJ1-2	CASSWTDLRGYGYTF	TGTGCCAGCAGCTGGACAGACTTGCGTGGCTATGGCTACACCTTC
once	TRBD2	TRBV18	TRBJ2-3	CASSPLGLAASNTQYF	TGTGCCAGCTCACCACTCGGGCTAGCGGCGTCTAATACGCAGTATTTT
-	TRBD2	TRBV18	TRBJ2-3	CASSPKTSGKDTQYF	TGTGCCAGCTCACCAAAGACTAGCGGGAAAGATACGCAGTATTTT
few	-	TRBV9	TRBJ2-5	CASSVVDLGQETQYF	TGTGCCAGCAGCGTAGTAGATTTGGGCCAAGAGACCCAGTACTTC
many	-	TRBV6-4	TRBJ2-3	CASSGADSDTDTQYF	TGTGCCAGCAGTGGGGCGGATTCTGACACAGATACGCAGTATTTT
-	TRBD2	TRBV6-5	TRBJ2-2	CASRTSGKTGELFF	TGTGCCAGCAGGACTAGCGGGAAGACCGGGGAGCTGTTTTTT
-	-	TRBV7-8	TRBJ2-3	CATSSRTDTQYF	TGTGCCACCAGTTCCCGCACAGATACGCAGTATTTT